This passage covers 23 T cell receptor beta chains from one sample sequenced in a study of T cell repertoires in cytomegalovirus infection. TCRdb passed the reads through MiXCR, listing each CDR3 protein once. The top ten clones hold around 13% of a sample with approximately 400,000 distinct CDR3 sequences, roughly 31% of them seen once. The sequencing input was PBMCs. The receptor set was obtained from a human donor in good health (CMV status not recorded). Some clones in this sample may be carry-over from other donors' samples.

The sample holds a few counts of this clonotype. The chain recombines TRBV20-1 with TRBJ2-5; 11 bases fit TRBD2. With 4 bases clipped from V and 5 bases from J, the junction kept 3 bases outside the gene matches. Germline V lookup: CDR1 DFQATT, CDR2 SNEGSKA (reference sequence). This CDR3 is 13 amino acids long. The DNA of the CDR3 is TGCAGTGCTACTAGCGGGGGGAGGGAGACCCAGTACTTC. Its protein product is CSATSGGRETQYF.

This chain links TRBV19 with TRBJ2-1; 7 bases line up with TRBD2. The CDR3 runs 15 residues. V lost 3 bases to trimming and J lost 4 bases; unmatched junction nucleotides: 6. Looked up from germline, CDR1 is LNHDA and CDR2 is SQIVND (reference sequence). CDR3 amino acids: CASSIGAGVYNEQFF. CDR3 sequence (DNA): TGTGCCAGTAGTATCGGGGCGGGGGTATACAATGAGCAGTTCTTC.

This clonotype was picked up a small number of times. The chain joins TRBV7-6 to TRBJ2-1, with a weak D call TRBD1 (7 bases). CDR3 length: 17 amino acids. V gave up 4 bases and J gave up 0 bases, with 16 bases separating them. Germline CDR1 reads SGHVS; CDR2 reads FNYEAQ. CDR3 nucleotide sequence: TGTGCCAGCAGCTCCAGGGGGAGGACCAGCTCCTACAATGAGCAGTTCTTC. Its protein product is CASSSRGRTSSYNEQFF.

This clonotype appeared many times. This rearrangement joins TRBV4-2 to TRBJ1-1; no clear D gene. Germline-derived CDR1 and CDR2 are LGHNA and YNFKEQ. The CDR3 is made up of 13 amino acids. The V end lost 4 bases, the J end lost 0 bases, and 6 bases lay between the germline ends. The CDR3, as DNA: TGTGCCAGCAGCCCTCTCCTGAACACTGAAGCTTTCTTT. Protein product: CASSPLLNTEAFF.

This clonotype was detected ten times or more. The chain couples TRBV6-5 to TRBJ2-1; D could derive from TRBD1 or TRBD2 (5 bases each). The CDR3 has 13 residues. Germline values: CDR1 MNHEY, CDR2 SVGAGI. Trimming pared 2 bases from V and 6 bases from J, leaving 8 bases between. The CDR3 reads CASSYLGGNEQFF. DNA of the CDR3: TGTGCCAGCAGTTACCTTGGGGGCAATGAGCAGTTCTTC.

A note on this clonotype: A much larger clone lies one base from this, so it may be a read error. The chain combines TRBV7-6 with TRBJ1-4; D might be TRBD1 (5 bases). This CDR3 has 12 residues. Per the germline V gene, CDR1 is SGHVS and CDR2 is FNYEAQ. The CDR3: CSSSLGDQGMFF. The CDR3 region has the DNA TGTTCCAGCAGCTTAGGAGATCAGGGAATGTTTTTT.

This clonotype was seen a handful of times. The chain employs TRBV19 and TRBJ1-5; the D is unclear. This CDR3 has 13 residues. Germline CDR1 is LNHDA and CDR2 is SQIVND (reference sequence). V was trimmed by 4 bases and J by 11 bases, leaving 15 bases between them. The CDR3 loop is CASSKASPRSQHF. The CDR3 DNA follows: TGTGCCAGTAGTAAGGCCAGTCCGAGGTCCCAGCATTTT.

This sequence joins TRBV19 and TRBJ1-5; maybe TRBD1 (5 bases). The ends were cut back, 6 bases at V and 6 bases at J, with 21 bases in the middle. The CDR3 extends over 16 amino acids. Germline V gives CDR1 LNHDA, CDR2 SQIVND (reference sequence). CDR3 sequence (DNA): TGTGCCAGTAGCCAATGGCCTAGGGACGCGGGTCAGCCCCAGCATTTT. Amino acids: CASSQWPRDAGQPQHF.

This clonotype was detected only a few times. The chain joins TRBV19 to TRBJ1-4; D remains unclear. Trimming cost V 7 bases and J 8 bases, with 17 bases left between them. There are 14 residues in the CDR3. Germline CDR1 LNHDA, CDR2 SQIVND (reference sequence). CDR3 sequence reads: CASNSGGFGEKLFF. As DNA, the CDR3 is TGTGCCAGTAATTCAGGCGGGTTTGGAGAAAAACTGTTTTTT.

This rearrangement joins TRBV4-3 to TRBJ2-1, with D perhaps given as TRBD1 or TRBD2 (5 bases each). Trimming shortened V by 0 bases and J by 10 bases, and 13 bases separated the two germline ends. The CDR3 has 14 residues. Germline lookup yields CDR1 LGHNA and CDR2 YSLEER. CDR3 DNA: TGCGCCAGCAGCCAAGAGGCTTTTGGGGACGAGCAGTTCTTC. Residues: CASSQEAFGDEQFF.

The gene calls are TRBV7-9 and TRBJ1-4, with 8 bases identical to TRBD1. The CDR3 is 15 amino acids. J gave up 3 bases and V 5 bases, and 5 bases lay outside the gene matches. CDR1 and CDR2 from the germline V gene are SEHNR and FQNEAQ (reference sequence). The CDR3 sequence is CASSPPGQANEKLFF. The DNA for the CDR3 is TGTGCCAGCAGCCCCCCGGGACAGGCTAATGAAAAACTGTTTTTT. Full variable domain (outside the CDR3, taken from reference TRBV7-9 and TRBJ1-4): DTGVSQNPRHKITKRGQNVTFRCDPISEHNRLYWYRQTLGQGPEFLTYFQNEAQLEKSRLLSDRFSAERPKGSFSTLEIQRTEQGDSAMYLCASSPPGQANEKLFFGSGTQLSVL.

This clonotype has a count of ten or more. The chain joins TRBV12-3 or TRBV12-4 to TRBJ2-3; 8 nucleotides align to TRBD1. This CDR3 region has 15 residues. The junction had 6 bases not matched to a gene; V was cut back by 4 bases and J by 3 bases. In DNA form, the CDR3 reads TGTGCCAGCAGTTCCAGACAGGGGTCGACAGATACGCAGTATTTT. Translating gives CASSSRQGSTDTQYF.

This chain joins TRBV2 and TRBJ2-5, with 8 bases matching TRBD2. Germline V lookup: CDR1 SNHLY, CDR2 FYNNEI. The CDR3 is made up of 15 amino acids. The V and J ends lost 5 bases and 2 bases, in that order; junction bases with no gene match: 7. The CDR3 region is CASSLSGAMQETQYF. The CDR3 bases are TGTGCCAGCAGTCTTAGCGGGGCGATGCAAGAGACCCAGTACTTC.

This sequence joins TRBV7-6 and TRBJ1-1, with TRBD1 matching 7 bases. Unmatched junction bases numbered 5, after V lost 1 base and J lost 6 bases. This CDR3 comprises 14 residues. Per the germline V gene, CDR1 is SGHVS and CDR2 is FNYEAQ. The CDR3 coding sequence is TGTGCCAGCAGCTTAGAGGGAGACAGGGCTGAAGCTTTCTTT. It encodes CASSLEGDRAEAFF. Supplemented by reference TRBV7-6 and TRBJ1-1, the full variable domain reads GAGVSQSPRYKVTKRGQDVALRCDPISGHVSLYWYRQALGQGPEFLTYFNYEAQQDKSGLPNDRFSAERPEGSISTLTIQRTEQRDSAMYRCASSLEGDRAEAFFGQGTRLTVV.

This clonotype was picked up one time. A read error may be the cause here, since a much bigger clone is one base away. This chain links TRBV7-2 with TRBJ1-2; D is uncertain. CDR1 is SGHTA, CDR2 FQGNSA, per germline. The V gene lost 3 bases and the J gene lost 6 bases, with 11 bases spanning the gap. This CDR3 has 13 amino acids. CDR3 coding DNA: TGTGCCAGCAGCTTGGGGAGCTACAATGGCTACACCTTC. This encodes CASSLGSYNGYTF.

The chain couples TRBV18 to TRBJ1-4; a weak D match, TRBD1 (6 bases). Trimming took off 5 bases at V and 5 bases at J, with 21 bases between the two ends. This CDR3 has 17 amino acids. Germline CDR1 KGHSH, CDR2 LQKENI. The CDR3 DNA sequence: TGTGCCAGCTCAGCAATCCGCCAGACAGGACGAAATGAAAAACTGTTTTTT. It codes for CASSAIRQTGRNEKLFF. Complete variable domain (other parts from reference TRBV18 and TRBJ1-4): NAGVMQNPRHLVRRRGQEARLRCSPMKGHSHVYWYRQLPEEGLKFMVYLQKENIIDESGMPKERFSAEFPKEGPSILRIQQVVRGDSAAYFCASSAIRQTGRNEKLFFGSGTQLSVL.

There are a few counts of this clonotype. CDR3 in amino acids: CASSEYRGPGELFF. CDR3 nucleotide sequence: TGTGCCAGCAGCGAGTACAGGGGGCCCGGGGAGCTGTTTTTT. The chain uses TRBV11-2 and TRBJ2-2, with TRBD1 matching 9 bases. The germline gives CDR1 SGHAT, CDR2 FQNNGV. The CDR3 spans 14 residues. V was pared by 5 bases and J by 6 bases, with 4 bases of the junction left unmatched. Variable domain in full (rest from reference TRBV11-2 and TRBJ2-2): EAGVAQSPRYKIIEKRQSVAFWCNPISGHATLYWYQQILGQGPKLLIQFQNNGVVDDSQLPKDRFSAERLKGVDSTLKIQPAKLEDSAVYLCASSEYRGPGELFFGEGSRLTVL.

The sample holds a few counts of this clonotype. The rearrangement joins TRBV5-4 to TRBJ2-1; possible D gene TRBD1, 6 bases. CDR3 size: 14 residues. The V gene's germline CDR1 is SGHNT and CDR2 YYREEE (reference sequence). Deletions cut 5 bases from V and 4 bases from J, with 13 bases between. The CDR3 DNA reads as TGTGCCAGCAGTGGGGGCGGAGGTTACAATGAGCAGTTCTTC. It specifies CASSGGGGYNEQFF.

In regard to this clonotype: This clone may be a read error of a much larger clone one base away. The rearrangement links TRBV6-5 to TRBJ2-7; D possibly corresponds to TRBD2 (5 bases). V was shortened by 2 bases and J by 4 bases, with 6 bases between the two germline ends. The CDR3 spans 12 residues. Germline V CDR1 and CDR2: MNHEY, SVGAGI. The CDR3 loop is CASSYAGYEQYF. In nucleotides, the CDR3 is TGTGCCAGCAGTTACGCGGGTTACGAGCAGTACTTC.

In regard to this clonotype: Since a much larger clone is just one base distant, this may be a read error. The rearrangement uses TRBV7-8 and TRBJ1-4; D not resolved. V lost 1 base, J lost 1 base, and 13 bases lay in between. CDR1 is SGHVS, CDR2 FQNEAQ, per germline. This CDR3 region has 17 residues. CDR3 in amino acids: CASSLGFRDLTNEKLFF. CDR3 bases: TGTGCCAGCAGCTTAGGTTTTCGAGACCTAACTAATGAAAAACTGTTTTTT.

This clonotype was picked up a small number of times. The chain couples TRBV7-9 to TRBJ2-7, with TRBD1 matching 12 bases. V shed 5 bases, J shed 5 bases, and the junction held 10 bases outside the gene matches. This CDR3 comprises 16 residues. The germline gives CDR1 SEHNR, CDR2 FQNEAQ (reference sequence). CDR3 coding DNA: TGTGCCAGCAGCGGTACGGGGACAGGGGGCGGGAACGAGCAGTACTTC. Translation: CASSGTGTGGGNEQYF.

Turning to this clonotype: One end of the junction fails to match germline, which may point to a read error. The chain links TRBV19 to TRBJ2-1; 10 bases agree with TRBD1. The length of the CDR3 is 15 residues. From germline, CDR1 is LNHDA and CDR2 SQIVND (reference sequence). In nucleotides, the CDR3 is TGTGACAGTAGCCCGGACAGGGGGGCCTACAATGAGCAGTTCTTC. Translated: CDSSPDRGAYNEQFF.

In its sample, this clonotype was seen a few times. The CDR3 nucleotides are TGTGCCACTCAGTTCGGGCGGGGGGGGACGAATGAGCAGTTCTTC. This codes for CATQFGRGGTNEQFF. The chain is built from TRBV6-5 and TRBJ2-1; 9 nucleotides agree with TRBD2. The germline V gene has CDR1 MNHEY and CDR2 SVGAGI. The CDR3 runs to 15 residues. Losses at the gene ends were 10 bases for V and 7 bases for J; bases not matched to a gene: 14.